This TCR beta chain comes out of a study of cytomegalovirus exposure and HLA in healthy donors. The overall study: In a later analysis, it was reported that the roughly 120 validation repertoires had been produced on the same platform as the 550 to 850 repertoires belonging to the first cohort.

Overall study results and limits: Reports credit the classifier with highly specific, highly sensitive diagnosis of cytomegalovirus status. Investigators reported 150 to 200 TCR beta chains as tied to cytomegalovirus.

Germline loops: CDR1 SNHLY, CDR2 FYNNEI. This CDR3 region has 12 residues. The V end was cut by 6 bases, the J end by 1 base, with 4 bases between. On this clone: As yet, its antigen is unknown.

Method: immunoSEQ multiplex PCR; TCRdb's copy keeps in-frame clones and lacks some. The sample carries 250,000 to 300,000 clones, 90% recorded once. The rearrangement joins TRBV2 to TRBJ1-5; no definite D call. The receptor comes from a young woman in good health and CMV-seronegative. What was sequenced was PBMCs. CDR3 nucleotides: TGTGCCAGCAGGTTAAGCAATCAGCCCCAGCATTTT. This encodes CASRLSNQPQHF.